The clone carrying this TCR beta chain was found many times. Its antigen is still unknown. The germline gives CDR1 SGHTA, CDR2 FQGNSA. The J segment lost 0 bases and the V segment lost 4 bases, leaving 5 bases of the junction unmatched. This CDR3 contains 15 residues. The data belong to a study of T-cell memory formation after mild COVID-19. TCRdb reanalysed the 5' RACE reads using MiXCR and keeps one entry per CDR3 protein. Among 65,000 to 100,000 distinct CDR3 sequences listed, roughly 13% were seen once. Findings and limits, study-wide: Cross-reactive memory apparently joined, as some responding clones appeared in pre-infection memory.

The sequencing sample was made of PBMCs or a T cell subset sorted from them (not recorded which). The chain has TRBV7-2 and TRBJ1-1; 7 bases match TRBD1. The TCR originated in a man between 18 and 29 years old who had mild COVID-19 (a few samples of this study predate the infection). Cell type and time point are not known. This chain's CDR3 is CASSSWDRMNTEAFF. DNA for the CDR3: TGTGCCAGCAGCTCCTGGGACAGAATGAACACTGAAGCTTTCTTT.